This T cell receptor (beta chain) is drawn from a study of T cells in Graves' hyperthyroidism and ophthalmopathy. The overall study: Peripheral blood was taken when the disease was first diagnosed, before any treatment began. Findings and caveats of the study: Model output signaled ophthalmopathy a median approximately 6 months ahead of onset.

Researchers amplified the TCR beta CDR3 regions from RNA transcripts. TCR CDR3 underwent first-round RT-PCR with the HTBI primer set. MiXCR was run by TCRdb on the multiplex PCR reads, yielding one entry per CDR3 protein. The top ten hold 25% to 35% of the sample, which has around 190,000 distinct CDR3 sequences, around 15% seen once. This clonotype was recorded many times. Its antigen is unknown. The source of this sequence is a woman aged 50 to 60 with Graves' hyperthyroidism. Sequencing was performed on blood.

CDR3 region: CASSQERLKFTEAFF. The DNA of the CDR3 is TGTGCCAGCAGCCAAGAGAGGCTAAAGTTCACTGAAGCTTTCTTT. The J gene is TRBJ1-1, the V gene TRBV14; D gene ambiguous. Trimming took off 0 bases at V and 4 bases at J, with 12 bases between the two ends. The germline V gene encodes CDR1 SGHDN and CDR2 FVKESK. The CDR3 consists of 15 residues.